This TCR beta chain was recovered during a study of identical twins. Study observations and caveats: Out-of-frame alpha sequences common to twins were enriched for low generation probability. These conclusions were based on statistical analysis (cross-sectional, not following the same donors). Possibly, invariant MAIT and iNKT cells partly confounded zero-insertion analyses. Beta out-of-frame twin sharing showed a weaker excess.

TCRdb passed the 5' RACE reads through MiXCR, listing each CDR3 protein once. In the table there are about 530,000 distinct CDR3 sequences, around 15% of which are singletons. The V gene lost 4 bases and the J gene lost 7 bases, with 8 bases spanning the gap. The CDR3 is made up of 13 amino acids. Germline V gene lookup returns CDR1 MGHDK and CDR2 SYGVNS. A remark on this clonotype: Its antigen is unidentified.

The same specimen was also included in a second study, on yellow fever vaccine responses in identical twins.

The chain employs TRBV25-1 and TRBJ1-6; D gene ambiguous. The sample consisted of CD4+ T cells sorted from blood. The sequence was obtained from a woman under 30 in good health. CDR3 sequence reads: CASSVPGNSPLHF. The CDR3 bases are TGTGCCAGCAGTGTGCCCGGGAATTCACCCCTCCACTTT.